One T cell receptor (beta chain) is described in this entry. Authors' data handling: Amplification of reference gene primers provided the estimated nucleated cell counts. Produced via immunoSEQ multiplex PCR; TCRdb's table is partial and in-frame only. V, J and clone size reflect that table, while D and trimming were determined from the DNA. Of about 260,000 clones detected, 75% to 90% appear once; the ten largest clones hold 1.5%. This CDR3 is built from 11 residues. Per germline, CDR1 PRHDT and CDR2 FYEKMQ (reference sequence). V was trimmed by 5 bases and J by 7 bases, leaving 8 bases between them. These data belong to a study of blood T cell repertoires in COVID-19. Study-wide context: The United States, Italy and Spain were the sources of the acute and convalescent COVID-19 samples. T cells, B-cell-depleted T cells, or PBMCs supplied cDNA or gDNA.

V and J are TRBV13 and TRBJ1-1; D perhaps matches TRBD1 (6 bases). Sequencing was done on a sample of peripheral blood. The sequence derives from a woman in her 40s who had recovered from COVID-19. The CDR3 DNA follows: TGTGCCAGCAGCCCACAGGGTGAAGCTTTCTTT. Amino acid sequence: CASSPQGEAFF.